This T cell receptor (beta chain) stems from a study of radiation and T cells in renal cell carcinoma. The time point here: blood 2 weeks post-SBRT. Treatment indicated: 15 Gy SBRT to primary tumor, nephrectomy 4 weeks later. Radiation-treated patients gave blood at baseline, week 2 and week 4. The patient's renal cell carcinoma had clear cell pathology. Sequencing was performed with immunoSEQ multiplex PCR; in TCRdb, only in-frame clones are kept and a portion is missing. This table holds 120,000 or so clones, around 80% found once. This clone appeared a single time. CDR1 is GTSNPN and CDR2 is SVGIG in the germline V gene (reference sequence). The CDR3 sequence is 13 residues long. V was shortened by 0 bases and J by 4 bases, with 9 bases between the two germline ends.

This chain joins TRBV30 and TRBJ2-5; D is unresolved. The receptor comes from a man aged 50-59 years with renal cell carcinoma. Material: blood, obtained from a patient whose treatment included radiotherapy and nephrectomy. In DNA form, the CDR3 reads TGTGCCTGGAGTGTAAGTAAGGGAGAGACCCAGTACTTC. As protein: CAWSVSKGETQYF.